This entry describes one TCR beta chain. This record comes from a study of OX40 agonist ivuxolimab in advanced cancers. Patients were ruled out by autoimmune disease history or systemic immunosuppression. The method was immunoSEQ multiplex PCR; TCRdb's version includes in-frame clones alone and lacks a portion of them. The sample has 90,000 to 100,000 clones; around 91% are singletons. The V gene's germline CDR1 is SGHRS and CDR2 YFSETQ. This CDR3 region has 13 residues. V was trimmed by 3 bases and J by 0 bases, leaving 6 bases between them. This specimen was CD4+ or CD8+ T cells sorted from blood, taken in a trial of the OX40 agonist ivuxolimab. This chain joins TRBV5-1 and TRBJ1-1; D call uncertain. This clonotype was sampled from an adult with an advanced solid tumor such as melanoma, head and neck, liver or kidney cancer. This chain's CDR3 is CASSSQMNTEAFF. Written as DNA, the CDR3 is TGCGCCAGCAGCTCACAGATGAACACTGAAGCTTTCTTT.